This T cell receptor beta chain came from a study of response to subunit inactivated influenza vaccine. CDR3 length equals 16 residues. The trim removed 2 bases at V and 9 bases at J, leaving 7 bases unmatched. TCRdb called the RT-PCR reads again in MiXCR, with one record for every CDR3 protein. Counted here are hundreds of thousands of distinct CDR3 sequences, roughly 13% occurring once; the ten biggest clones make up over 10%. The TCR originated in a middle-aged man who received an inactivated influenza vaccine. The sample in question was PBMCs from blood, obtained roughly 45 days after vaccination. This chain links TRBV12-3 or TRBV12-4 with TRBJ2-2; the match to TRBD2 covers 12 bases. The CDR3 nucleotides read TGTGCCAGCAGTTTATTCCTAGCGGGAGGGCCAAGGGAGCTGTTTTTT. Translating gives CASSLFLAGGPRELFF.